The clone carrying this T cell receptor (beta chain) has just a few counts. The antigen is unknown. These data come from a study of CD4 T cells in relation to SARS-CoV-2 and coronaviruses. Findings and caveats of the study: Crossreactivity was assessed only for spike protein, not other viral proteins.

Before the COVID-19 pandemic, during about 2010-2019, CD4+ T cells were taken from unexposed donors. After roughly 9 days of culture, CD4+ T cells were isolated. The data were produced by immunoSEQ multiplex PCR, yet TCRdb's version contains in-frame clones alone and is incomplete. The table shows roughly 18,000 clones, with about 76% occurring only once. V was cut by 10 bases and J by 3 bases, with 15 bases left in between. Germline assignment: CDR1 LGHDT and CDR2 YNNKEL (reference sequence). There are 14 residues in the CDR3. The TCR sequence derives from a human donor in good health. The V and J genes are TRBV3-1 (or the pseudogene TRBV3-2) and TRBJ2-2; D possibly corresponds to TRBD1 (7 bases). What was sequenced was CD4+ T cells from PBMCs, cultured in vitro. The CDR3 nucleotides are TGTGCCACCAGACAGGGAGGAGACACCGGGGAGCTGTTTTTT. It specifies CATRQGGDTGELFF.